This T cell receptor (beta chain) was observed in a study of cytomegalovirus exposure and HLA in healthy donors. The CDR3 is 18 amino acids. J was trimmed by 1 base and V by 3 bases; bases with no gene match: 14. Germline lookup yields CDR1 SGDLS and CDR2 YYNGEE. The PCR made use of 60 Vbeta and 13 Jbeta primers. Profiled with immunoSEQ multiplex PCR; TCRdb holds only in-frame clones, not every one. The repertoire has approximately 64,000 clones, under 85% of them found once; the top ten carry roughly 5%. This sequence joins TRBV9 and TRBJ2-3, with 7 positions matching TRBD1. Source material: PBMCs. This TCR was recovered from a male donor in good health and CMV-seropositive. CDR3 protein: CASSAFQGGSVGTDTQYF. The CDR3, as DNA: TGTGCCAGCAGCGCCTTCCAAGGGGGCTCGGTTGGCACAGATACGCAGTATTTT.